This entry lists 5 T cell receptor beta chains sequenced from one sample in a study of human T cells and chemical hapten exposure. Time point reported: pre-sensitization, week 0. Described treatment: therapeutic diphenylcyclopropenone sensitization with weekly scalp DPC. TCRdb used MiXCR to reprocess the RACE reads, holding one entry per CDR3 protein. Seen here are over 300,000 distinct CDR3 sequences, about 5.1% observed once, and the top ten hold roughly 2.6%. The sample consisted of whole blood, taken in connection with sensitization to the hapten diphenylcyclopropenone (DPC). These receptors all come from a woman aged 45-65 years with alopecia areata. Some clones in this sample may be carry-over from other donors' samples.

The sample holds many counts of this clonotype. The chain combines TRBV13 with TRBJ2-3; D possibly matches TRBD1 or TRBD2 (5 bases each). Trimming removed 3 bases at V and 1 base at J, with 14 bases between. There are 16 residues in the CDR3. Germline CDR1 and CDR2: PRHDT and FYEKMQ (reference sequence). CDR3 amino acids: CASSFSGTYRTDTQYF. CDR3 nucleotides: TGTGCCAGCAGCTTTTCCGGGACCTATCGCACAGATACGCAGTATTTT.

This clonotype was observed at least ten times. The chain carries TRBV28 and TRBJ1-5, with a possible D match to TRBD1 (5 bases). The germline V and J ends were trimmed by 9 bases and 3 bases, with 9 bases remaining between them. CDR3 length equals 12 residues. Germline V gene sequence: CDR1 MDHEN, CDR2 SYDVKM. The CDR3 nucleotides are TGTGCCAGTCAAGGGGTCAATCAGCCCCAGCATTTT. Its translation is CASQGVNQPQHF.

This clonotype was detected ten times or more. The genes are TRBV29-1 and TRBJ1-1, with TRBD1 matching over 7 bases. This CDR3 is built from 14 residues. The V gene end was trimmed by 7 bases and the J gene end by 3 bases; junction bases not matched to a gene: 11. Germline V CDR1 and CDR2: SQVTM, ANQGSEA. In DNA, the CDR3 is TGCAGCGCCAGGGGGACTCAGAGGGACACTGAAGCTTTCTTT. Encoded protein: CSARGTQRDTEAFF. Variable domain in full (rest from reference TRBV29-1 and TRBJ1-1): SAVISQKPSRDICQRGTSLTIQCQVDSQVTMMFWYRQQPGQSLTLIATANQGSEATYESGFVIDKFPISRPNLTFSTLTVSNMSPEDSSIYLCSARGTQRDTEAFFGQGTRLTVV.

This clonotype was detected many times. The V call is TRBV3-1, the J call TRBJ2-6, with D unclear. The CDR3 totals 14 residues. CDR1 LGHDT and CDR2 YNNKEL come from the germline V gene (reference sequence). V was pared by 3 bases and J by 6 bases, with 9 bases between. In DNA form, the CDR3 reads TGTGCCAGCAGCCACCCCGCGGCGGCCAACGTCCTGACTTTC. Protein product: CASSHPAAANVLTF.

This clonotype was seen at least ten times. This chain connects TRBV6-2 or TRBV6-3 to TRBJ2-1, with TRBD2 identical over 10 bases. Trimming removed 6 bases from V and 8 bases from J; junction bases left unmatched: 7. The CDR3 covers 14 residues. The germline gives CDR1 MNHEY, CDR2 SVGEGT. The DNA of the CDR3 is TGTGCCAGCAGAAGAGCGGGAGGGCCCCATGAGCAGTTCTTC. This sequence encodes CASRRAGGPHEQFF.